Following are 29 T cell receptor beta chains from one sample sequenced in a study of CD8 T cells in Susac syndrome (dated by TCRdb to about 2019). Library method: the immunoSEQ multiplex PCR assay. RNA was extracted using the RNeasy kit, and about 0.45 to 1 microgram was reverse transcribed with random hexamers. TCRdb's own reprocessing of the public reads used fastp at Q25 and MiXCR and kept productive beta chains. Every distinct CDR3 protein forms one entry, paired with its most common genes and DNA. The sample includes about 300,000 distinct CDR3 sequences, with around 85% observed a single time. Roughly 0.21% of the sample comes from the top ten. The material sequenced was CD8+ T cells from PBMCs. The source is a human donor with multiple sclerosis.

This clonotype was counted a few times. V usage is TRBV4-3 and J usage is TRBJ2-7, with TRBD2 matching 7 bases. The V gene's germline CDR1 is LGHNA and CDR2 YSLEER. J was trimmed by 2 bases and V by 3 bases; bases with no gene match: 7. This CDR3 contains 15 residues. This CDR3 is CASSQLIGTTYEQYF. The CDR3 bases are TGCGCCAGCAGCCAGCTTATCGGGACTACCTACGAGCAGTACTTC.

The chain uses TRBV5-6 and TRBJ2-7, with TRBD2 matching over 12 bases. CDR3 size: 15 residues. Germline lookup yields CDR1 SGHDT and CDR2 YYEEEE. Germline trimming cut 4 bases from V and 3 bases from J; bases unmatched to any gene: 5. The CDR3 loop reads CASSGRLAGVYEQYF. CDR3 coding DNA: TGTGCCAGCAGCGGCCGACTAGCGGGAGTCTACGAGCAGTACTTC.

A remark on this clonotype: A junction end diverges from the germline sequence, so it may reflect a read error. This sequence joins TRBV5-1 and TRBJ2-7; possibly TRBD1 for D (5 bases). Germline CDR1 is SGHRS and CDR2 is YFSETQ. The CDR3 has 13 amino acids. DNA for the CDR3: TGCGCCAGCAGAGCAGACAGCTCCTACGGGCAGTACTTC. This translates into CASRADSSYGQYF.

DNA of the CDR3: TGTGCCTGGAGCGGGGGCTGGGAGAATGAGCAGTTCTTC. Translated, it gives CAWSGGWENEQFF. The chain employs TRBV30 and TRBJ2-1; either TRBD1 or TRBD2 may fit D (6 bases each). Trimming pared 3 bases from V and 7 bases from J, leaving 13 bases between. The CDR3 spans 13 residues. The germline V gene has CDR1 GTSNPN and CDR2 SVGIG (reference sequence).

This chain uses TRBV11-2 with TRBJ2-5; D is perhaps TRBD1 or TRBD2 (5 bases each). The germline CDR1 and CDR2 sequences are SGHAT and FQNNGV. Trimming pared 1 base from V and 5 bases from J, leaving 20 bases between. This CDR3 region has 17 residues. DNA of the CDR3: TGTGCCAGCAGCTTAGCCCTACCGGGACCGCCGACGGAGACCCAGTACTTC. Translation gives CASSLALPGPPTETQYF.

The V and J genes are TRBV28 and TRBJ2-3; 10 bases are shared with TRBD1. With V trimmed by 4 bases and J by 2 bases, 12 bases remained unmatched. CDR1 and CDR2 (germline): MDHEN, SYDVKM. The CDR3 sequence is 18 residues long. Written as DNA, the CDR3 is TGTGCCAGCAGTTCGCGGACAGGGGGTAACATGCACACAGATACGCAGTATTTT. Its translation is CASSSRTGGNMHTDTQYF. Complete variable domain (other parts from reference TRBV28 and TRBJ2-3): DVKVTQSSRYLVKRTGEKVFLECVQDMDHENMFWYRQDPGLGLRLIYFSYDVKMKEKGDIPEGYSVSREKKERFSLILESASTNQTSMYLCASSSRTGGNMHTDTQYFGPGTRLTVL.

J is TRBJ2-7 and V is TRBV4-3; D gene uncertain. In germline, CDR1 is LGHNA, CDR2 YSLEER. The CDR3 is made up of 17 amino acids. Trimming removed 0 bases at V and 0 bases at J, with 15 bases between. DNA of the CDR3: TGCGCCAGCAGCCAAGAAGCCGGGCTGGCCAGCTCCTACGAGCAGTACTTC. Amino acids: CASSQEAGLASSYEQYF.

This clonotype was recorded a few times. This rearrangement joins TRBV5-1 to TRBJ1-1; the D is unclear. Trimming took off 0 bases at V and 1 base at J, with 10 bases between the two ends. The germline gives CDR1 SGHRS, CDR2 YFSETQ. The CDR3 covers 15 residues. CDR3 coding DNA: TGCGCCAGCAGCTTGGAGAGGGTTGGGAACACTGAAGCTTTCTTT. It codes for CASSLERVGNTEAFF.

This chain connects TRBV30 to TRBJ1-6; D may be TRBD1 (6 bases). The CDR3 length is 15 residues. Trimming removed 8 bases at V and 9 bases at J, with 23 bases between. Germline V gene data show CDR1 as GTSNPN and CDR2 as SVGIG (reference sequence). The CDR3 spells CAVGGGGGPGSPLHF. In DNA, the CDR3 is TGTGCCGTAGGGGGGGGCGGAGGTCCCGGTTCACCCCTCCACTTT. The full variable domain, rest sourced from reference TRBV30 and TRBJ1-6, is SQTIHQWPATLVQPVGSPLSLECTVEGTSNPNLYWYRQAAGRGLQLLFYSVGIGQISSEVPQNLSASRPQDRQFILSSKKLLLSDSGFYLCAVGGGGGPGSPLHFGNGTRLTVT.

The chain is built from TRBV27 and TRBJ2-7; 10 nucleotides agree with TRBD1. Germline CDR1 and CDR2: MNHEY and SMNVEV (reference sequence). The CDR3 is 13 amino acids. After removal of 8 bases from V and 3 bases from J, the junction contained 4 bases not matched to a gene. The CDR3 sequence: CASWDRGIYEQYF. The CDR3 nucleotides read TGTGCCAGCTGGGACAGGGGAATCTACGAGCAGTACTTC.

The V call is TRBV7-9, the J call TRBJ1-1; 7 bases line up with TRBD1. V trimming: 8 bases; J trimming: 1 base; junction bases outside the gene matches: 7. The V gene's germline CDR1 is SEHNR and CDR2 FQNEAQ (reference sequence). CDR3 length: 14 amino acids. This CDR3 is CASVRDSPNTEAFF. CDR3 bases: TGTGCCAGCGTCCGGGACAGCCCGAACACTGAAGCTTTCTTT.

The CDR3 spells CASSSIDSWGTEAFF. In DNA, the CDR3 is TGTGCCAGCAGTTCCATCGACAGTTGGGGCACTGAAGCTTTCTTT. The rearrangement joins TRBV6-2 or TRBV6-3 to TRBJ1-1, with a weak D call TRBD1 (5 bases). V was pared by 4 bases and J by 4 bases, with 16 bases between. From germline, CDR1 is MNHEY and CDR2 SVGEGT. The CDR3 has 15 residues.

The chain recombines TRBV14 with TRBJ2-5; no clear D gene. Germline V gene sequence: CDR1 SGHDN, CDR2 FVKESK. The V and J ends lost 6 bases and 1 base respectively, with 6 bases between them. This CDR3 comprises 12 residues. The CDR3 sequence is CASSPRQETQYF. CDR3 sequence (DNA): TGTGCCAGCAGTCCCCGCCAAGAGACCCAGTACTTC.

The gene calls are TRBV6-1 and TRBJ2-7, with TRBD1 identical over 8 bases. Unmatched junction bases numbered 9, after V lost 1 base and J lost 4 bases. The CDR3 contains 16 residues. Germline V lookup: CDR1 MNHNS, CDR2 SASEGT. The CDR3 nucleotides are TGTGCCAGCAGTGAAGGGGCAGGGGGCATTCCTTACGAGCAGTACTTC. Translating it yields CASSEGAGGIPYEQYF.

The rearrangement joins TRBV7-9 to TRBJ2-7; TRBD1 matches 8 bases. The ends lost 2 bases at V and 5 bases at J; junction bases unmatched: 5. Germline V gives CDR1 SEHNR, CDR2 FQNEAQ (reference sequence). The CDR3 is made up of 14 amino acids. The CDR3 loop reads CASSLRQGKNEQYF. CDR3 sequence (DNA): TGTGCCAGCAGCTTAAGACAGGGGAAAAACGAGCAGTACTTC. The full variable domain, its missing parts supplied by reference TRBV7-9 and TRBJ2-7, is DTGVSQNPRHKITKRGQNVTFRCDPISEHNRLYWYRQTLGQGPEFLTYFQNEAQLEKSRLLSDRFSAERPKGSFSTLEIQRTEQGDSAMYLCASSLRQGKNEQYFGPGTRLTVT.

The chain uses TRBV11-2 and TRBJ2-3; no firm D call. The CDR3 runs to 17 residues. The V end was cut by 0 bases, the J end by 1 base, with 14 bases between. Germline CDR1 and CDR2: SGHAT and FQNNGV. The CDR3: CASSLDSTLRGTDTQYF. Written as DNA, the CDR3 is TGTGCCAGCAGCTTAGATAGTACGCTGAGAGGCACAGATACGCAGTATTTT.

The genes are TRBV30 and TRBJ1-1, with TRBD1 matching over 7 bases. Per germline, CDR1 GTSNPN and CDR2 SVGIG (reference sequence). V gave up 5 bases and J gave up 0 bases; unmatched junction bases: 3. The length of the CDR3 is 13 residues. Here the CDR3 reads CAWSQGMNTEAFF. The CDR3 coding sequence is TGTGCCTGGTCACAGGGGATGAACACTGAAGCTTTCTTT.

The rearrangement uses TRBV28 and TRBJ2-7, with D tentatively TRBD1 (6 bases). Germline-derived CDR1 and CDR2 are MDHEN and SYDVKM. CDR3 size: 16 residues. Deletions cut 3 bases from V and 3 bases from J, with 18 bases between. CDR3 coding DNA: TGTGCCAGCAGTTTGGGGACCCAGGGGTCGATCTACGAGCAGTACTTC. It yields the protein CASSLGTQGSIYEQYF.

This chain connects TRBV4-2 to TRBJ1-5; D is undetermined. V was shortened by 4 bases and J by 6 bases, with 10 bases between the two germline ends. The CDR3 contains 13 residues. Germline assignment: CDR1 LGHNA and CDR2 YNFKEQ. CDR3 protein: CASSPREGQPQHF. CDR3 sequence (DNA): TGTGCCAGCAGCCCCCGGGAGGGTCAGCCCCAGCATTTT.

The rearrangement joins TRBV7-2 to TRBJ2-2; 8 bases are a match to TRBD1. The germline CDR1 and CDR2 sequences are SGHTA and FQGNSA. The J segment lost 4 bases and the V segment lost 5 bases, leaving 6 bases of the junction unmatched. The CDR3 has 15 residues. The CDR3 spells CASSARQGPTGELFF. Here the CDR3 DNA reads TGTGCCAGCAGCGCCCGACAGGGGCCCACCGGGGAGCTGTTTTTT.

The chain recombines TRBV7-9 with TRBJ2-2, with unresolved D. Trimming left V 1 base short and J 5 bases short, with 8 bases between. This CDR3 is built from 14 residues. Looked up from germline, CDR1 is SEHNR and CDR2 is FQNEAQ (reference sequence). This chain's CDR3 is CASSLGQKTGELFF. CDR3 nucleotides: TGTGCCAGCAGCTTAGGGCAGAAAACCGGGGAGCTGTTTTTT.

This chain joins TRBV2 and TRBJ1-4; no reliable D call. Deletions cut 0 bases from V and 4 bases from J, with 9 bases between. The CDR3 extends over 15 amino acids. In germline, CDR1 is SNHLY, CDR2 FYNNEI. For the CDR3, the DNA is TGTGCCAGCAGTGAAGCGAAGGCGCTTAATGAAAAACTGTTTTTT. It codes for CASSEAKALNEKLFF. The full variable domain, its missing parts supplied by reference TRBV2 and TRBJ1-4, is EPEVTQTPSHQVTQMGQEVILRCVPISNHLYFYWYRQILGQKVEFLVSFYNNEISEKSEIFDDQFSVERPDGSNFTLKIRSTKLEDSAMYFCASSEAKALNEKLFFGSGTQLSVL.

This CDR3 is CSARDLRGGGPHEQYF. CDR3 in DNA: TGCAGTGCTAGAGATCTCCGGGGGGGAGGGCCCCACGAGCAGTACTTC. The rearrangement uses TRBV20-1 and TRBJ2-7, with 8 positions matching TRBD2. CDR1 and CDR2 (germline): DFQATT, SNEGSKA (reference sequence). CDR3 size: 16 residues. The junction had 12 bases not matched to a gene; V was cut back by 0 bases and J by 5 bases.

In this sample, this clonotype turned up once. The V and J genes are TRBV11-2 and TRBJ2-5, with D perhaps TRBD2 (6 bases). The CDR3 covers 15 residues. Germline V gives CDR1 SGHAT, CDR2 FQNNGV. The ends were cut back, 5 bases at V and 4 bases at J, with 17 bases in the middle. In DNA form, the CDR3 reads TGTGCCAGCAGCGTAGGCGGGACTCTCCGAGAGACCCAGTACTTC. Encoded protein: CASSVGGTLRETQYF.

The chain is built from TRBV29-1 and TRBJ2-2; D is perhaps TRBD1 (5 bases). Trimming took off 6 bases at V and 4 bases at J, with 12 bases between the two ends. CDR1 and CDR2 from the germline V gene are SQVTM and ANQGSEA. This CDR3 comprises 13 residues. DNA for the CDR3: TGCAGCGTCCCGCTGGACATCACCGGGGAGCTGTTTTTT. This codes for CSVPLDITGELFF.

The rearrangement joins TRBV6-5 to TRBJ2-7; the D gene is possibly TRBD2 (6 bases). Per germline, CDR1 MNHEY and CDR2 SVGAGI. CDR3 length equals 15 residues. Trimming stripped 6 bases from V and 0 bases from J, with 15 bases between. The CDR3 reads CASSPTRSGSYEQYF. As DNA, the CDR3 is TGTGCCAGCAGCCCGACTAGATCGGGCTCCTACGAGCAGTACTTC.

The chain couples TRBV7-9 to TRBJ2-3, with a possible D match to TRBD2 (5 bases). The V end lost 6 bases, the J end lost 6 bases, and 10 bases lay between the germline ends. The CDR3 extends over 12 amino acids. Germline V gene data show CDR1 as SEHNR and CDR2 as FQNEAQ (reference sequence). CDR3 coding DNA: TGTGCCAGCAGTTGGGAGCTGGATACGCAGTATTTT. Translating it yields CASSWELDTQYF.

The chain links TRBV28 to TRBJ2-3, with 10 bases that match TRBD2. The ends lost 3 bases at V and 6 bases at J; junction bases unmatched: 12. Germline CDR1 and CDR2: MDHEN and SYDVKM. This CDR3 spans 17 amino acids. In nucleotides, the CDR3 is TGTGCCAGCAGTTTCATCCTTCCTAGCGGGAGTTCGGATACGCAGTATTTT. This translates into CASSFILPSGSSDTQYF.

V usage is TRBV7-2 and J usage is TRBJ2-7, with D unresolved. The V gene lost 6 bases and the J gene lost 0 bases, with 12 bases spanning the gap. The CDR3 totals 14 residues. CDR1 is SGHTA, CDR2 FQGNSA, per germline. The CDR3 region is CASSHIGSSYEQYF. In nucleotides, the CDR3 is TGTGCCAGCAGTCATATTGGGTCCTCCTACGAGCAGTACTTC. Based on the CDR3 plus reference TRBV7-2 and TRBJ2-7, the full variable domain is GAGVSQSPSNKVTEKGKDVELRCDPISGHTALYWYRQSLGQGLEFLIYFQGNSAPDKSGLPSDRFSAERTGGSVSTLTIQRTQQEDSAVYLCASSHIGSSYEQYFGPGTRLTVT.